These 14 T cell receptor beta chains were all obtained from the same sample, sequenced in a study of identical twins. TCRdb passed the 5' RACE reads through MiXCR, listing each CDR3 protein once. The table has 500,000 to 550,000 distinct CDR3 sequences, roughly a fifth seen once; the top ten hold approximately 0.95%. Another study also made use of these data, one on T cells expressing NK-cell markers.

Sequenced material: CD4+ T cells sorted from blood. The receptor set was obtained from a woman aged 18-29 years in good health.

The chain employs TRBV7-9 and TRBJ2-5; 8 bases match TRBD2. V dropped 1 base and J dropped 6; count of bases not matched to a gene: 4. The CDR3 contains 14 residues. From germline, CDR1 is SEHNR and CDR2 FQNEAQ (reference sequence). The CDR3 DNA is TGTGCCAGCAGCTTAGGACTAGCGATTCAGACCCAGTACTTC. Encoded protein: CASSLGLAIQTQYF. Variable domain in full (rest from reference TRBV7-9 and TRBJ2-5): DTGVSQNPRHKITKRGQNVTFRCDPISEHNRLYWYRQTLGQGPEFLTYFQNEAQLEKSRLLSDRFSAERPKGSFSTLEIQRTEQGDSAMYLCASSLGLAIQTQYFGPGTRLLVL.

In this sample, this clonotype turned up many times. The chain couples TRBV5-5 to TRBJ2-1; D may be TRBD1 or TRBD2 (5 bases each). Germline V gene lookup returns CDR1 SGHKS and CDR2 YYEKEE (reference sequence). The CDR3 spans 14 residues. V shed 0 bases and J shed 8 bases, with 12 bases lying between them. Here the CDR3 DNA reads TGTGCCAGCAGCTTGGTCTCAGGGAGAGATGAGCAGTTCTTC. Translating gives CASSLVSGRDEQFF.

This clonotype was seen a handful of times. CDR3 DNA sequence: TGTGCCAGCAGCTTAACGCTAGCGGTCTTCTACAATGAGCAGTTCTTC. Its protein product is CASSLTLAVFYNEQFF. V and J are TRBV7-9 and TRBJ2-1; 7 positions match TRBD2. V was clipped by 2 bases and J by 3 bases; unmatched bases: 7. Germline assignment: CDR1 SEHNR and CDR2 FQNEAQ (reference sequence). This CDR3 has 16 amino acids.

CDR3 amino acids: CASSLNSGGQNTEAFF. In DNA, the CDR3 is TGTGCCAGCAGCTTGAATTCTGGTGGGCAGAACACTGAAGCTTTCTTT. This rearrangement joins TRBV5-6 to TRBJ1-1; no definite D call. Germline assignment: CDR1 SGHDT and CDR2 YYEEEE. V was cut by 1 base and J by 1 base, with 14 bases left in between. The CDR3 runs 16 residues.

This clonotype was found a few times. V gene TRBV7-2 combines with J gene TRBJ2-1, with 10 nucleotides matching TRBD1. There are 15 residues in the CDR3. Trimming cost V 5 bases and J 4 bases; bases outside gene matches: 5. Per the germline V gene, CDR1 is SGHTA and CDR2 is FQGNSA. The CDR3 spells CASSPWTGGYNEQFF. In DNA, the CDR3 is TGTGCCAGCAGCCCGTGGACAGGGGGATACAATGAGCAGTTCTTC.

The gene calls are TRBV9 and TRBJ1-1; D ambiguous. Deletions cut 0 bases from V and 12 bases from J, with 9 bases between. This CDR3 comprises 11 residues. CDR1 SGDLS and CDR2 YYNGEE come from the germline V gene. This CDR3 reads CASSVGGRTFF. In DNA, the CDR3 is TGTGCCAGCAGCGTAGGCGGGCGGACTTTCTTT.

This clonotype was counted at least ten times. The chain carries TRBV20-1 and TRBJ2-1; 7 bases align to TRBD1. Germline CDR1 is DFQATT and CDR2 is SNEGSKA (reference sequence). The CDR3 consists of 11 residues. V was clipped by 6 bases and J by 9 bases; unmatched bases: 5. CDR3 nucleotide sequence: TGCAGTGCCCCCGACAGGGTTGAGCAGTTCTTC. It codes for CSAPDRVEQFF.

The table lists this clonotype with a few counts. The V and J genes are TRBV7-2 and TRBJ2-3, with 11 bases lining up with TRBD2. The germline CDR1 and CDR2 sequences are SGHTA and FQGNSA. This CDR3 is 16 amino acids long. The trim removed 0 bases at V and 4 bases at J, leaving 3 bases unmatched. CDR3 sequence: CASSLAFSGRADTQYF. In nucleotides, the CDR3 is TGTGCCAGCAGCTTAGCGTTTAGCGGGAGGGCAGATACGCAGTATTTT.

The genes are TRBV28 and TRBJ2-3; the match to TRBD2 covers 7 bases. The CDR3 is 14 residues long. Looked up from germline, CDR1 is MDHEN and CDR2 is SYDVKM. Trimming cost V 4 bases and J 5 bases; bases outside gene matches: 6. CDR3 amino acids: CASSSGGRVDTQYF. The DNA of the CDR3 is TGTGCCAGCAGTTCGGGCGGGAGAGTAGATACGCAGTATTTT.

This clonotype showed up many times. CDR3 loop: CASSPGQSPYNEQFF. The CDR3 region has the DNA TGTGCCAGCAGCCCCGGACAGAGCCCCTACAATGAGCAGTTCTTC. This chain connects TRBV7-9 to TRBJ2-1; weak D call: TRBD1 (6 bases). The germline gives CDR1 SEHNR, CDR2 FQNEAQ (reference sequence). This CDR3 comprises 15 residues. Trimming stripped 5 bases from V and 2 bases from J, with 13 bases between.

This clonotype was observed at least ten times. The chain is built from TRBV20-1 and TRBJ2-3; D uncertain. CDR3 length: 13 residues. Germline V CDR1 and CDR2: DFQATT, SNEGSKA (reference sequence). The V end was cut by 6 bases, the J end by 2 bases, with 12 bases between. CDR3 loop: CSATTGITDTQYF. The DNA for the CDR3 is TGCAGTGCAACGACTGGAATCACAGATACGCAGTATTTT.

The rearrangement joins TRBV9 to TRBJ2-1; D perhaps matches TRBD2 (7 bases). From germline, CDR1 is SGDLS and CDR2 YYNGEE. The CDR3 is 14 residues long. Trimming stripped 0 bases from V and 5 bases from J, with 9 bases between. The chain's CDR3 is CASSVVGGDNEQFF. DNA of the CDR3: TGTGCCAGCAGCGTAGTAGGGGGGGACAATGAGCAGTTCTTC.

This chain joins TRBV6-1 and TRBJ2-3; the D is unclear. V was cut by 1 base and J by 8 bases, with 10 bases left in between. Germline CDR1 is MNHNS and CDR2 is SASEGT. The CDR3 is 13 amino acids. CDR3 nucleotides: TGTGCCAGCAGTGAAGACACAGCAACTACGCAGTATTTT. It translates to CASSEDTATTQYF.

This clonotype was seen a few times. One end of the junction is discordant with germline, which a read error may explain. V gene TRBV19 combines with J gene TRBJ1-3, with D tentatively TRBD1 (5 bases). The CDR3 extends over 13 amino acids. Germline CDR1 reads LNHDA; CDR2 reads SQIVND (reference sequence). For the CDR3, the DNA is TGCTACTGGGGACGGAGCTCTGGAAACACCATATATTTT. This gives the protein CYWGRSSGNTIYF.